A selection of T cell receptor beta chains follows, all from one sample in a study of CD8 T cells in Susac syndrome. TCRdb reanalysed the immunoSEQ multiplex PCR reads using MiXCR and keeps one entry per CDR3 protein. There are tens of thousands of distinct CDR3 sequences in the sample; roughly 94% occur only once, and 0.26% lies in the top ten. Sequencing input: CD8+ T cells from PBMCs. All receptors come from a human donor in good health. Both conserved end residues are part of each CDR3. Clone size, where shown, is once, few, many, or a class for clones that have expanded.

TRBJ1-1 TRBV5-1 NA CASQQEENTEAFF
TRBJ1-4 TRBV27 NA CASSLNLPGIEKLFF
TRBJ1-1 TRBV15 once CATRPGASTEAFF
TRBJ2-5 TRBV12-3/TRBV12-4 NA CASRSTGWETQYF
TRBJ1-5 TRBV6-2/TRBV6-3 NA CASRGTRTSGNQPQHF
TRBJ1-2 TRBV7-9 few CASSLQDNYGYTF
TRBJ2-3 TRBV7-9 NA CASSPGMDTQYF
TRBJ1-5 TRBV27 once CASSLDTYQPQHF
TRBJ1-3 TRBV27 NA CASSLYGGSGNAIYF
TRBJ1-4 TRBV15 NA CATSRTGSGEKLFF
TRBJ1-4 TRBV4-1 NA CASSQGTILNEKLFF
TRBJ2-1 TRBV6-2/TRBV6-3 NA CASSYSGLAGNNEQFF
TRBJ1-1 TRBV29-1 once CSGVGLVDTEAFF
TRBJ2-5 TRBV12-5 NA CASGLGSQETQYF
TRBJ1-2 TRBV13 NA CASSLRPYGYTF
TRBJ2-3 TRBV7-8 NA CASSSRRQVGHTQYF
TRBJ2-7 TRBV14 once CASSLPGLAGFYEQYF
TRBJ2-1 TRBV9 NA CASSVGAARGNEQFF
TRBJ1-6 TRBV23-1 once CASTNRGGARYNSPLHF
TRBJ2-1 TRBV10-3 NA CATLGTSYNEQFF
TRBJ2-1 TRBV11-1 few CASSPLGGFNEQFF
TRBJ2-5 TRBV15 NA CATSNSRAPQETQYF
TRBJ2-5 TRBV4-1 once CASSQDALPETQYF
TRBJ2-1 TRBV24-1 NA CATSVGTSEMNFYNEQFF
TRBJ1-5 TRBV16 few CASSQGDQPQHF
TRBJ2-1 TRBV12-3/TRBV12-4 NA CASSPKERDAEQFF
TRBJ2-1 TRBV27 NA CASLETGGDEQFF
TRBJ2-1 TRBV27 NA CASSSGRLAGFNEQFF
TRBJ2-1 TRBV7-2 NA CASSNGPQFF
TRBJ2-2 TRBV20-1 NA CSARDGTGSFSNTGELFF
TRBJ2-3 TRBV24-1 NA CATMGGIGTDTQYF
TRBJ2-1 TRBV28 NA CASSFFRDYNEQFF
TRBJ2-3 TRBV30 NA CAWSSGIYGREGSTDTQYF
TRBJ1-5 TRBV6-5 NA CASSYFQGSGQPQHF
TRBJ2-3 TRBV9 NA CASSGGRKGSTDTQYF
TRBJ2-3 TRBV4-1 NA CASSQFRANTDTQYF
TRBJ2-3 TRBV20-1 NA CSARLADYPGTDTQYF
TRBJ2-5 TRBV5-6 NA CASSLRYQETQYF
TRBJ2-1 TRBV9 NA CASSVASGGHEQFF
TRBJ2-4 TRBV7-9 NA CASSLGQGARKRNQYF
TRBJ2-1 TRBV7-9 NA CASSLDWNEQFF
TRBJ2-7 TRBV18 NA CASSPDGSSYEQYF
TRBJ1-4 TRBV6-6 NA CASSDRGRRNEKLFF
TRBJ2-6 TRBV9 NA CASSANRESGANVLTF
TRBJ2-2 TRBV24-1 NA CATSPTDTGELFF
TRBJ2-1 TRBV7-9 once CASRSTRTGPGGSNEQFF
TRBJ2-1 TRBV24-1 NA CATSKAGRAEQFF
TRBJ1-1 TRBV30 NA CAWTLGMNTEAFF